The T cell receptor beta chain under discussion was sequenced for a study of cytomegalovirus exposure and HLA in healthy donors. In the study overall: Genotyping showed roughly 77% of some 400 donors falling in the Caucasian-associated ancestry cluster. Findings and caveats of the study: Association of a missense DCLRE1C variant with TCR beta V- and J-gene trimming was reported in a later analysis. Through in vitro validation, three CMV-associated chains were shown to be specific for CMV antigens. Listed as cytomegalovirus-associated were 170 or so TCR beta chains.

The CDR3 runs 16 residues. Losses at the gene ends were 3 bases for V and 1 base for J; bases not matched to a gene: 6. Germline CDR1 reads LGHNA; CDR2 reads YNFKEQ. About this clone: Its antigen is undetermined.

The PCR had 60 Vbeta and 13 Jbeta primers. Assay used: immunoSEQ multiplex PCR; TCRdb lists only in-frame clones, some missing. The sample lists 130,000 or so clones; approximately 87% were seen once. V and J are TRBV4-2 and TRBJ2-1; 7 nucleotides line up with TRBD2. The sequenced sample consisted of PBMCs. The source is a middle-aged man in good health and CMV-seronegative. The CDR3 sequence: CASSHQAGRSYNEQFF. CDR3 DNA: TGTGCCAGCAGCCACCAAGCGGGAAGGTCCTACAATGAGCAGTTCTTC.